Below, one TCR beta chain is given with its context. Antigen: not known. This sample was taken from a study of vaccination effects on CD4 cells after COVID-19. Method: immunoSEQ multiplex PCR; TCRdb's copy keeps in-frame clones and lacks some. Of roughly 70,000 clones listed, 60% to 75% are singletons. ViraFEST assay sequencing came after antigen-specific CD4+ T cells were expanded with viral peptide pools. Cultured cells yielded isolated CD4+ T cells after roughly 11 days. This individual tested PCR-positive for SARS-CoV-2 infection between March and December 2020. The CDR3 is made up of 13 amino acids. V lost 10 bases to trimming and J lost 1 base, with 11 bases between them.

V usage is TRBV12-3 or TRBV12-4 and J usage is TRBJ2-1; D not resolved. This clonotype originated in a human donor who had a prior SARS-CoV-2 infection. Sample: CD4+ T cells from PBMCs cultured with HIV peptides, taken before COVID-19 vaccination. Indicated subset: HIV-1 Nef peptide pool negative control/reference culture. The CDR3 region is CAILGISYNEQFF. CDR3 nucleotide sequence: TGTGCCATTTTGGGCATTTCCTACAATGAGCAGTTCTTC.